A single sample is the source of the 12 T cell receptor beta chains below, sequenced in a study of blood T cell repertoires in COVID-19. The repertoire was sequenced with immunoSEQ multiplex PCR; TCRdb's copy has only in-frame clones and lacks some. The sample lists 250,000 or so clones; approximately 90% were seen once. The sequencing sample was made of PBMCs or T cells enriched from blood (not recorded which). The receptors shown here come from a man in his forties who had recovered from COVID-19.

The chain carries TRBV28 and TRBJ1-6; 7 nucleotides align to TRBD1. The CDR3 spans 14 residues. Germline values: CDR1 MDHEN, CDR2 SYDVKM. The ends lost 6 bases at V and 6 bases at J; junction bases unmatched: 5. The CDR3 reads CASRRDRLNSPLHF. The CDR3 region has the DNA TGTGCCAGCAGGCGGGACAGACTTAATTCACCCCTCCACTTT. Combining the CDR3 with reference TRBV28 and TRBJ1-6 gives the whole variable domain DVKVTQSSRYLVKRTGEKVFLECVQDMDHENMFWYRQDPGLGLRLIYFSYDVKMKEKGDIPEGYSVSREKKERFSLILESASTNQTSMYLCASRRDRLNSPLHFGNGTRLTVT.

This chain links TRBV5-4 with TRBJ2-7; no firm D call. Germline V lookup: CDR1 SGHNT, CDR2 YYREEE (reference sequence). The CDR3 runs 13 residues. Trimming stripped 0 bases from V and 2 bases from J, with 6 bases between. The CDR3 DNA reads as TGTGCCAGCAGCTTGGCCCCAACCTACGAGCAGTACTTC. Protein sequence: CASSLAPTYEQYF.

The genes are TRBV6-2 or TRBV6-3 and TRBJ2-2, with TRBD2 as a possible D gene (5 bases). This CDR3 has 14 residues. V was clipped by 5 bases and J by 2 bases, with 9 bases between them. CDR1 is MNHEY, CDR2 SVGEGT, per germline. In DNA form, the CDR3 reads TGTGCCAGCAGTACTAGGACTAACACCGGGGAGCTGTTTTTT. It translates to CASSTRTNTGELFF.

For the CDR3, the DNA is TGTGCCAGCAGCCCAATAGGCCGGGACAGGGGATCCTCCTACGAGCAGTACTTC. Protein product: CASSPIGRDRGSSYEQYF. This chain links TRBV11-2 with TRBJ2-7; the match to TRBD1 covers 10 bases. CDR1 is SGHAT and CDR2 is FQNNGV in the germline V gene. The CDR3 has 18 amino acids. With 5 bases clipped from V and 0 bases from J, the junction kept 13 bases outside the gene matches.

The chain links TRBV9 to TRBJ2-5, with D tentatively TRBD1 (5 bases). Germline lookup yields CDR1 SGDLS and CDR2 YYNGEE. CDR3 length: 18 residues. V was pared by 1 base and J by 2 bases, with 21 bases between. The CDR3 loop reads CASSVRPTPKTEQETQYF. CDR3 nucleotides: TGTGCCAGCAGCGTACGCCCAACCCCAAAGACAGAGCAAGAGACCCAGTACTTC.

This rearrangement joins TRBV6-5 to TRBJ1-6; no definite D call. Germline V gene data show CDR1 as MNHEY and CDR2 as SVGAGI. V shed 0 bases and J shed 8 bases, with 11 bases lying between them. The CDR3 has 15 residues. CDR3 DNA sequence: TGTGCCAGCAGTTACTCGAGCCTCATATATTCACCCCTCCACTTT. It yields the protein CASSYSSLIYSPLHF.

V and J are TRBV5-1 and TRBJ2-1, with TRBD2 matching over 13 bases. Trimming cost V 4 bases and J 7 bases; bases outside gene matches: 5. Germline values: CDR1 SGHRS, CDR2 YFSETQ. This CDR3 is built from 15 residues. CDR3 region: CASSTGTSGANEQFF. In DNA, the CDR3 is TGCGCCAGCAGCACCGGGACTAGCGGGGCAAATGAGCAGTTCTTC.

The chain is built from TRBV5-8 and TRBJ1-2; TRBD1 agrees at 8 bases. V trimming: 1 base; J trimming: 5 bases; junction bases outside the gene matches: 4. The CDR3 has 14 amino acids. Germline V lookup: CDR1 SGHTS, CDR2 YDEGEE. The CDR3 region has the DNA TGTGCCAGCAGCTTGAAGGACAGGGTTTATGGCTACACCTTC. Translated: CASSLKDRVYGYTF.

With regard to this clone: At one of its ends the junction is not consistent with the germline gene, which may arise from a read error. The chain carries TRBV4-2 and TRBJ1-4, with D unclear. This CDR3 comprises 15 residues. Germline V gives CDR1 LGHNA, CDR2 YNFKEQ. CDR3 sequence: CASSEEVRANEKLFF. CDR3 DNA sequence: TGTGCCAGCAGCGAAGAGGTTCGAGCTAATGAAAAACTGTTTTTT.

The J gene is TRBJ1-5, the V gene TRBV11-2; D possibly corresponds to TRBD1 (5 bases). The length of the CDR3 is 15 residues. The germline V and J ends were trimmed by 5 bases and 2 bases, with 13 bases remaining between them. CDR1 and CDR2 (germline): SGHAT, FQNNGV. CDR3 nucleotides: TGTGCCAGCAGCATTCAGGGTTTGCGCAATCAGCCCCAGCATTTT. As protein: CASSIQGLRNQPQHF.

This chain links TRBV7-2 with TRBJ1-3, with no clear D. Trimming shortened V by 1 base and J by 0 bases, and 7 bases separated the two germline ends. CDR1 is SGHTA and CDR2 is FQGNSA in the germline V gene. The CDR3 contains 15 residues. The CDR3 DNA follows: TGTGCCAGCAGCTTAGGTCCGGGCTCTGGAAACACCATATATTTT. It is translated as CASSLGPGSGNTIYF.

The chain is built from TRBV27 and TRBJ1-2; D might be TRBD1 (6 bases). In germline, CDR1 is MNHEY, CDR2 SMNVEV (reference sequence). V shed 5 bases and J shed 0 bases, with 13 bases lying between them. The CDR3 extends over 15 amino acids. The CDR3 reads CASSPTTGANYGYTF. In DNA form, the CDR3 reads TGTGCCAGCAGTCCAACGACAGGAGCTAACTATGGCTACACCTTC.